This T cell receptor (beta chain) was found in a study of blood T cell repertoires in COVID-19. About the research overall: Samples of COVID-19 (acute and convalescent) were obtained from the United States, Italy and Spain. Nucleic acid was either cDNA or gDNA, and it came from T cells, B-cell-depleted T cells, or PBMCs.

Seattle cases were enrolled at active infection and followed longitudinally. In the original processing: Reference gene primer amplification gave estimated nucleated cell counts. Generated by immunoSEQ multiplex PCR, the TCRdb table keeps only in-frame clones and is missing some. That table gives V, J and clone size, and the DNA gave D and trimming. The data show over 85,000 clones, roughly 90% seen once. CDR1 and CDR2 from the germline V gene are SGHNT and YENEEA. J gave up 8 bases and V 6 bases, and 5 bases lay outside the gene matches. The CDR3 is made up of 13 amino acids. The origin of this receptor is a woman aged 45-60 years with COVID-19, enrolled during active disease. The V call is TRBV11-3, the J call TRBJ2-1, with 9 bases identical to TRBD1. Sequenced input: peripheral blood. CDR3 coding DNA: TGTGCCAGCAGGGGGACAGGGCCCCATGAGCAGTTCTTC. This sequence encodes CASRGTGPHEQFF.